This passage covers 29 T cell receptor beta chains from one sample sequenced in a study of blood T cell repertoires in COVID-19. Here immunoSEQ multiplex PCR was the method, and the copy in TCRdb shows in-frame clones only, minus some. The sample has about 140,000 clones; almost 85% are singletons. The sequenced sample was PBMCs or T cells enriched from blood (not recorded which). Receptors were obtained from a man aged 35 to 55 with acute COVID-19.

This clone appeared once. The V gene is TRBV9, the J gene TRBJ2-7; 9 bases fit TRBD2. CDR3 length equals 13 residues. The trim removed 2 bases at V and 5 bases at J, leaving 2 bases unmatched. From germline, CDR1 is SGDLS and CDR2 YYNGEE. The CDR3 region has the DNA TGTGCCAGCAGCGTGGGACTAGCCAACGAGCAGTACTTC. This encodes CASSVGLANEQYF.

The J gene is TRBJ2-1, the V gene TRBV9, with 10 bases aligning to TRBD2. The J segment lost 9 bases and the V segment lost 0 bases, leaving 6 bases of the junction unmatched. Germline lookup yields CDR1 SGDLS and CDR2 YYNGEE. The CDR3 consists of 15 residues. CDR3 sequence (DNA): TGTGCCAGCAGCGTAGTGGGAGCGGGGGGGCCTGAGCAGTTCTTC. Its translation: CASSVVGAGGPEQFF.

The V gene is TRBV9, the J gene TRBJ2-1, with D perhaps TRBD2 (5 bases). V was shortened by 3 bases and J by 7 bases, with 11 bases between the two germline ends. CDR1 and CDR2 from the germline V gene are SGDLS and YYNGEE. This CDR3 is 13 amino acids long. CDR3 DNA: TGTGCCAGCAGCGCCGGAGGTCAGAATGAGCAGTTCTTC. This gives the protein CASSAGGQNEQFF.

The chain uses TRBV25-1 and TRBJ2-1; D is possibly TRBD2 (7 bases). Germline CDR1 reads MGHDK; CDR2 reads SYGVNS. This CDR3 is built from 17 residues. Trimming pared 1 base from V and 5 bases from J, leaving 18 bases between. The CDR3 reads CASSELATGGRDNEQFF. The CDR3 DNA follows: TGTGCCAGCAGTGAATTGGCGACGGGGGGCAGGGACAATGAGCAGTTCTTC.

The V gene is TRBV30, the J gene TRBJ2-4; D gene unclear. The CDR3 consists of 14 residues. The germline V and J ends were trimmed by 0 bases and 0 bases, with 6 bases remaining between them. Looked up from germline, CDR1 is GTSNPN and CDR2 is SVGIG (reference sequence). The CDR3 DNA sequence: TGTGCCTGGAGTGTAGAGGAAGCCAAAAACATTCAGTACTTC. It is translated as CAWSVEEAKNIQYF.

This clone was detected only a few times. The J gene is TRBJ1-6, the V gene TRBV7-8; D not certain. The CDR3 spans 16 residues. Germline values: CDR1 SGHVS, CDR2 FQNEAQ. V shed 2 bases and J shed 6 bases, with 14 bases lying between them. The CDR3 nucleotides read TGTGCCAGCAGCTTAAGAACGAGGGAGGGTAATTCACCCCTCCACTTT. This translates into CASSLRTREGNSPLHF.

This chain connects TRBV7-2 to TRBJ2-3, with TRBD2 matching over 8 bases. In germline, CDR1 is SGHTA, CDR2 FQGNSA. The V segment lost 2 bases and the J segment 2 bases; nucleotides outside the gene matches: 6. The length of the CDR3 is 16 residues. CDR3 residues: CASSLSGGLLTDTQYF. The CDR3 DNA follows: TGTGCCAGCAGCTTAAGCGGGGGCCTTCTCACAGATACGCAGTATTTT.

The chain carries TRBV19 and TRBJ1-2; D unresolved. Trimming removed 7 bases at V and 4 bases at J, with 10 bases between. The CDR3 is 12 amino acids. Germline lookup yields CDR1 LNHDA and CDR2 SQIVND (reference sequence). The DNA of the CDR3 is TGTGCCAGTACCGCAGGCGCCTATGGCTACACCTTC. Its protein product is CASTAGAYGYTF.

This chain connects TRBV2 to TRBJ2-2; 10 bases match TRBD2. Germline assignment: CDR1 SNHLY and CDR2 FYNNEI. CDR3 length: 17 residues. Losses at the gene ends were 1 base for V and 5 bases for J; bases not matched to a gene: 7. In nucleotides, the CDR3 is TGTGCCAGCAGTGAAGGGGAGCGGGGGGGCTGGACCGGGGAGCTGTTTTTT. It specifies CASSEGERGGWTGELFF. Using reference TRBV2 and TRBJ2-2 for the parts outside the CDR3, the full variable domain is EPEVTQTPSHQVTQMGQEVILRCVPISNHLYFYWYRQILGQKVEFLVSFYNNEISEKSEIFDDQFSVERPDGSNFTLKIRSTKLEDSAMYFCASSEGERGGWTGELFFGEGSRLTVL.

The rearrangement uses TRBV4-3 and TRBJ2-2; 14 bases line up with TRBD2. Trimming cost V 4 bases and J 4 bases; bases outside gene matches: 5. The V gene's germline CDR1 is LGHNA and CDR2 YSLEER. The CDR3 loop spans 17 amino acids. CDR3 protein: CASSRIGLAGGTGELFF. The CDR3 DNA follows: TGCGCCAGCAGCCGGATCGGACTAGCGGGGGGCACCGGGGAGCTGTTTTTT.

The chain combines TRBV11-2 with TRBJ2-1; D remains unclear. The ends were cut back, 0 bases at V and 0 bases at J, with 6 bases in the middle. Germline V gives CDR1 SGHAT, CDR2 FQNNGV. The CDR3 totals 15 residues. The CDR3 sequence: CASSLESVSYNEQFF. For the CDR3, the DNA is TGTGCCAGCAGCTTAGAGAGTGTCTCCTACAATGAGCAGTTCTTC.

The V and J genes are TRBV28 and TRBJ1-4; TRBD1 agrees at 7 bases. The V gene's germline CDR1 is MDHEN and CDR2 SYDVKM. The CDR3 covers 14 residues. Trimming at V came to 3 bases and at J to 10 bases, leaving 8 bases not matched to a gene. The CDR3 is CASSFRSRGLKLFF. CDR3 DNA: TGTGCCAGCAGTTTTCGTAGTAGGGGGCTAAAACTGTTTTTT.

The chain recombines TRBV5-5 with TRBJ2-7; TRBD2 matches 12 bases. CDR3 length equals 15 residues. The germline CDR1 and CDR2 sequences are SGHKS and YYEKEE (reference sequence). Unmatched junction bases numbered 1, after V lost 1 base and J lost 2 bases. The CDR3 sequence: CASSLRLAGAYEQYF. CDR3 DNA sequence: TGTGCCAGCAGCTTGAGACTAGCGGGGGCCTACGAGCAGTACTTC.

This chain links TRBV27 with TRBJ1-5; 10 bases map to TRBD1. This CDR3 region has 16 residues. Germline values: CDR1 MNHEY, CDR2 SMNVEV (reference sequence). The V gene end was trimmed by 6 bases and the J gene end by 3 bases; junction bases not matched to a gene: 8. In DNA, the CDR3 is TGTGCCAGCAGCGATGTGACAGGGGGCCTCAATCAGCCCCAGCATTTT. Protein: CASSDVTGGLNQPQHF.

The chain is built from TRBV27 and TRBJ1-6; tentative D call: TRBD1 (6 bases). This CDR3 is 18 amino acids long. In germline, CDR1 is MNHEY, CDR2 SMNVEV (reference sequence). The V end lost 0 bases, the J end lost 6 bases, and 18 bases lay between the germline ends. The CDR3 DNA follows: TGTGCCAGCAGTTTATCGAACCCGGGTGGACAGTTTAATTCACCCCTCCACTTT. It encodes CASSLSNPGGQFNSPLHF.

V and J are TRBV28 and TRBJ2-2, with D perhaps TRBD1 (8 bases). Trimming stripped 6 bases from V and 4 bases from J, with 18 bases between. CDR3 size: 16 residues. Germline-derived CDR1 and CDR2 are MDHEN and SYDVKM. The CDR3 spells CASSGPHRGGTGELFF. The CDR3 nucleotides are TGTGCCAGCAGCGGGCCCCACAGGGGGGGCACCGGGGAGCTGTTTTTT.

This chain links TRBV19 with TRBJ1-5, with a weak D call TRBD1 (6 bases). The length of the CDR3 is 15 residues. CDR1 and CDR2 (germline): LNHDA, SQIVND (reference sequence). Trimming took 5 bases from V and 7 from J, leaving 18 bases between them. Written as DNA, the CDR3 is TGTGCCAGTAGTCCGAGGACAGAGGTTGGACAGCCCCAGCATTTT. Its translation: CASSPRTEVGQPQHF.

V and J are TRBV18 and TRBJ1-2; possible D gene TRBD1, 5 bases. The germline V and J ends were trimmed by 2 bases and 9 bases, with 13 bases remaining between them. There are 13 residues in the CDR3. Looked up from germline, CDR1 is KGHSH and CDR2 is LQKENI. CDR3 DNA sequence: TGTGCCAGCTCACCAAGCACAGGTAGTAGCTACACCTTC. The encoded protein is CASSPSTGSSYTF.

A note on this clone: The same CDR3 also results from other DNA sequences found in this sample. V and J are TRBV11-2 and TRBJ2-5; D call uncertain. Between the trimmed V and J ends, which lost 1 base and 3 bases, there was a span of 6 bases. This CDR3 comprises 13 residues. The germline V gene has CDR1 SGHAT and CDR2 FQNNGV. The CDR3 is CASSLGREETQYF. CDR3 coding DNA: TGTGCCAGCAGCTTAGGTCGGGAAGAGACCCAGTACTTC. Filled out from reference TRBV11-2 and TRBJ2-5, the complete variable domain reads EAGVAQSPRYKIIEKRQSVAFWCNPISGHATLYWYQQILGQGPKLLIQFQNNGVVDDSQLPKDRFSAERLKGVDSTLKIQPAKLEDSAVYLCASSLGREETQYFGPGTRLLVL.

The CDR3: CASSQDPGHPTGLFF. The CDR3 DNA is TGTGCCAGCAGCCAGGATCCGGGACACCCAACAGGGCTGTTTTTT. This rearrangement joins TRBV11-2 to TRBJ1-4; D possibly corresponds to TRBD1 (6 bases). This CDR3 has 15 amino acids. Germline assignment: CDR1 SGHAT and CDR2 FQNNGV. V was cut by 5 bases and J by 14 bases, with 24 bases left in between.

This rearrangement joins TRBV11-3 to TRBJ2-1; TRBD1 matches 9 bases. The CDR3 contains 15 residues. The germline V gene encodes CDR1 SGHNT and CDR2 YENEEA. Trimming at V came to 0 bases and at J to 7 bases, leaving 4 bases not matched to a gene. The CDR3 protein is CASSLEGQGRNEQFF. CDR3 DNA: TGTGCCAGCAGCTTAGAGGGACAGGGTAGAAATGAGCAGTTCTTC.

V gene TRBV9 combines with J gene TRBJ2-3; D is uncertain. The ends were cut back, 2 bases at V and 5 bases at J, with 18 bases in the middle. There are 16 residues in the CDR3. The germline CDR1 and CDR2 sequences are SGDLS and YYNGEE. This chain's CDR3 is CASSVEEGDRVDTQYF. CDR3 nucleotide sequence: TGTGCCAGCAGCGTCGAGGAAGGAGACCGAGTAGATACGCAGTATTTT.

The chain employs TRBV30 and TRBJ1-5; no clear D gene. The germline V gene has CDR1 GTSNPN and CDR2 SVGIG (reference sequence). The CDR3 consists of 15 residues. Trimming shortened V by 0 bases and J by 2 bases, and 11 bases separated the two germline ends. CDR3 coding DNA: TGTGCCTGGAGTGTACTCGGGGTGGGCAATCAGCCCCAGCATTTT. Translation gives CAWSVLGVGNQPQHF.

This clone was detected a few times. V usage is TRBV19 and J usage is TRBJ1-1; possibly TRBD1 for D (6 bases). Per the germline V gene, CDR1 is LNHDA and CDR2 is SQIVND (reference sequence). The CDR3 runs 14 residues. V shed 2 bases and J shed 4 bases, with 11 bases lying between them. The CDR3 here is CASSIRGGGTEAFF. The CDR3 bases are TGTGCCAGTAGTATAAGGGGAGGGGGCACTGAAGCTTTCTTT. The full variable domain, in which reference TRBV19 and TRBJ1-1 provide the parts outside the CDR3, is DGGITQSPKYLFRKEGQNVTLSCEQNLNHDAMYWYRQDPGQGLRLIYYSQIVNDFQKGDIAEGYSVSREKKESFPLTVTSAQKNPTAFYLCASSIRGGGTEAFFGQGTRLTVV.

The chain joins TRBV28 to TRBJ2-7; 11 nucleotides agree with TRBD2. J gave up 4 bases and V 8 bases, and 7 bases lay outside the gene matches. The germline CDR1 and CDR2 sequences are MDHEN and SYDVKM. The CDR3 extends over 14 amino acids. The CDR3 sequence is CASVGLAGGYEQYF. The DNA of the CDR3 is TGTGCCAGCGTGGGTTTAGCGGGAGGGTACGAGCAGTACTTC.

Written as DNA, the CDR3 is TGCGCCAGCAGCCACGAGGCTAGCGGGACCCAAGAGACCCAGTACTTC. Its translation is CASSHEASGTQETQYF. V gene TRBV4-3 combines with J gene TRBJ2-5, with 9 bases aligning to TRBD2. CDR1 and CDR2 from the germline V gene are LGHNA and YSLEER. There are 16 residues in the CDR3. V shed 3 bases, J shed 1 base, and the junction held 6 bases outside the gene matches.

This chain links TRBV12-3 or TRBV12-4 with TRBJ1-3; TRBD1 might be the D (6 bases). V lost 8 bases to trimming and J lost 4 bases, with 12 bases between them. This CDR3 has 13 amino acids. The CDR3 DNA follows: TGTGCCAGCTGCTACGGACAGGGAAACACCATATATTTT. This encodes CASCYGQGNTIYF.

The chain couples TRBV20-1 to TRBJ1-2; the D is unclear. This CDR3 contains 12 residues. The germline V gene encodes CDR1 DFQATT and CDR2 SNEGSKA (reference sequence). The ends were cut back, 3 bases at V and 5 bases at J, with 10 bases in the middle. The CDR3 loop reads CSASGDTYGYTF. The CDR3 DNA reads TGCAGTGCTAGTGGAGATACGTATGGCTACACCTTC.

The chain joins TRBV7-2 to TRBJ1-6; D gene uncertain. The V and J ends lost 1 base and 10 bases respectively, with 20 bases between them. CDR3 length: 17 residues. Germline V CDR1 and CDR2: SGHTA, FQGNSA. DNA of the CDR3: TGTGCCAGCAGCTTAGTATCCCCCGGGGTGGGGAGGTCACCCCTCCACTTT. Translating gives CASSLVSPGVGRSPLHF.